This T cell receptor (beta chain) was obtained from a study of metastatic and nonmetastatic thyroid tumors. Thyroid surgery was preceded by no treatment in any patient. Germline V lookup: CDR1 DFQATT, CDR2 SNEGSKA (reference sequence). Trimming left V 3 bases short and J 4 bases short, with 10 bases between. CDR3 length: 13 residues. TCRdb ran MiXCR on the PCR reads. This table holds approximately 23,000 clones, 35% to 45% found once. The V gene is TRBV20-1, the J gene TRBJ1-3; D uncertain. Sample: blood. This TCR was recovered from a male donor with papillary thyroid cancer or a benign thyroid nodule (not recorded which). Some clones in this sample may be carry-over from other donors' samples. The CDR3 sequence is CSASELGGNTIYF. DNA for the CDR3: TGCAGTGCTAGCGAGTTGGGAGGAAACACCATATATTTT.